This TCR beta chain was retrieved from a study of T cell repertoires in cytomegalovirus infection. TCRdb called the reads again in MiXCR, with one record for every CDR3 protein. The table includes 510,000 or so distinct CDR3 sequences, more than 25% detected once. CDR1 and CDR2 from the germline V gene are SGHTA and FQGNSA. V was shortened by 1 base and J by 4 bases, with 18 bases between the two germline ends. This CDR3 is built from 17 residues. This clonotype was counted only a few times. The sequenced sample consisted of PBMCs. The chain carries TRBV7-2 and TRBJ2-3, with D perhaps matching TRBD2 (5 bases). The TCR comes from a human donor in good health (CMV status not recorded). Some clones in this sample may be carry-over from other donors' samples. CDR3 in amino acids: CASSLVPFGELADTQYF. CDR3 DNA: TGTGCCAGCAGCTTAGTCCCTTTCGGGGAGTTGGCAGATACGCAGTATTTT.